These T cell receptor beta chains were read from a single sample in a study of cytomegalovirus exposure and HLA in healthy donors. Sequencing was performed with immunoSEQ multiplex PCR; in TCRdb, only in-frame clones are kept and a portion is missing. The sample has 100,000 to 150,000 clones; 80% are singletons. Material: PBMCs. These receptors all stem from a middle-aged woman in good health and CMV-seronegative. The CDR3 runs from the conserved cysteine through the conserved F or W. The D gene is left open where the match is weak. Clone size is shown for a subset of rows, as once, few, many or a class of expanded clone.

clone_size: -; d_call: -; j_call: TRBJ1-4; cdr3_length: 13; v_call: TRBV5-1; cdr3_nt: TGCGCCAGCAGTGTGGGGCGGGGTGAAAAACTGTTTTTT; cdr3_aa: CASSVGRGEKLFF
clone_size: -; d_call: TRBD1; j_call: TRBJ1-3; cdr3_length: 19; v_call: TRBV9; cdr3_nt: TGTGCCAGCAGCCACCGGGGACAGGACCTTCAAAGCTCTGGAAACACCATATATTTT; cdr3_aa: CASSHRGQDLQSSGNTIYF
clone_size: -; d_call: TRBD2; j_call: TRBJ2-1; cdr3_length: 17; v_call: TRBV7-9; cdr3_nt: TGTGCCAGCAGCCGGACTAGACTAGCGGGAGGGGGCGGTGAGCAGTTCTTC; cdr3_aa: CASSRTRLAGGGGEQFF
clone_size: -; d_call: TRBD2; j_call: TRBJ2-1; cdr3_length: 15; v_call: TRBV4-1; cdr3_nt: TGCGCCAGCAGACGGGTAGCGGGCTCCTACAATGAGCAGTTCTTC; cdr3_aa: CASRRVAGSYNEQFF
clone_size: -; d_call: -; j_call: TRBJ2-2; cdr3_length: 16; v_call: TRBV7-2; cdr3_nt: TGTGCCAGCAGCTTAGCCCCCTCACGTGCGACCGGGGAGCTGTTTTTT; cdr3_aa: CASSLAPSRATGELFF
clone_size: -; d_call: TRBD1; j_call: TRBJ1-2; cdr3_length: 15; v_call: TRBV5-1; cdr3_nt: TGCGCCAGCAGCACGGACGGGACAGGTGGCTATGGCTACACCTTC; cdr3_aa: CASSTDGTGGYGYTF
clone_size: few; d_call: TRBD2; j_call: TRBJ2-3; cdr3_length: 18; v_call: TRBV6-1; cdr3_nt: TGTGCCAGCAGTGCGACCTCCAGGCTAGCGGGATGGACAGATACGCAGTATTTT; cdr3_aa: CASSATSRLAGWTDTQYF
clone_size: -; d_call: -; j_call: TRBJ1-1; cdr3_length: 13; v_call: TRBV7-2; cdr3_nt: TGTGCCAGCAGCTCAGGACAGAACACTGAAGCTTTCTTT; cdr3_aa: CASSSGQNTEAFF
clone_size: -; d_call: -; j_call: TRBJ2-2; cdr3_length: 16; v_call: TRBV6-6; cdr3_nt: TGTGCCAGCAGCAGCATTGGAGGGGCGAACACCGGGGAGCTGTTTTTT; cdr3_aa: CASSSIGGANTGELFF
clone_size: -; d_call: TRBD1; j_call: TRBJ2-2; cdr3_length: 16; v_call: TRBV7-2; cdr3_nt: TGTGCCAGCAGCTTAGGGGGACAGGGACGTGCCGGGGAGCTGTTTTTT; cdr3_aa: CASSLGGQGRAGELFF
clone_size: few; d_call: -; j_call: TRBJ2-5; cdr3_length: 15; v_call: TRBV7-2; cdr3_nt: TGTGCCAGCAGCTCGTCCCAAGGGGTCGGGGAGACCCAGTACTTC; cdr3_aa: CASSSSQGVGETQYF
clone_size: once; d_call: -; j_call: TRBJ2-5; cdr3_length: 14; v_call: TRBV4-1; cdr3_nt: TGCGCCAGCAGCCAAGTGGACAGTCAAGAGACCCAGTACTTC; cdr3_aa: CASSQVDSQETQYF
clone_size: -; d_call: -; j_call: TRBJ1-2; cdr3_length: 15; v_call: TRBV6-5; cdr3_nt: TGTGCCGTCTCCCGACTGACAGCGGGTAACTATGGCTACACCTTC; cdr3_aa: CAVSRLTAGNYGYTF
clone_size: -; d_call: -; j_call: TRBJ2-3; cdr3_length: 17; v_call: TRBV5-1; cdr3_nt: TGCGCCAGCAGTCCAGGTCTCTGGGAGGCTAGCACAGATACGCAGTATTTT; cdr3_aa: CASSPGLWEASTDTQYF
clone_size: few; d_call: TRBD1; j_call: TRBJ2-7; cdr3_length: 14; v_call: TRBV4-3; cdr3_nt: TGCGCCAGCAGCCTTGGACAGGGTCGGTACGAGCAGTACTTC; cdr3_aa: CASSLGQGRYEQYF
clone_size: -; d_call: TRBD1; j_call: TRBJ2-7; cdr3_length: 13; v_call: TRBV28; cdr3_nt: TGTGCCAGCAGTGGGGACAGGGGGGCCGAGCAGTACTTC; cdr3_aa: CASSGDRGAEQYF
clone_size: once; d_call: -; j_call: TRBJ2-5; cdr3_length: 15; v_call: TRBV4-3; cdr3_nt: TGCGCCAGCAGCCAAGAAGGAGGGTCCCGGGAGACCCAGTACTTC; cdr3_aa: CASSQEGGSRETQYF
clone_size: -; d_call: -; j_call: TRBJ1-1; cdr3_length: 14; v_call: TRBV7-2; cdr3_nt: TGTGCCAGCAGCTTAATTCGGGGGTACACTGAAGCTTTCTTT; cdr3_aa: CASSLIRGYTEAFF
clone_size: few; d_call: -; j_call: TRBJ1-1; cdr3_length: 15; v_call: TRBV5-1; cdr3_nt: TGCGCCAGCAGCGCCTCAGGCCTAATGAACACTGAAGCTTTCTTT; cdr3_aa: CASSASGLMNTEAFF
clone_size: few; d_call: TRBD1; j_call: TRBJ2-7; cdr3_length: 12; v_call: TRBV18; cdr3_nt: TGTGCCAGCTCACCAGGACAGGGAGAGCAGTACTTC; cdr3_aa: CASSPGQGEQYF
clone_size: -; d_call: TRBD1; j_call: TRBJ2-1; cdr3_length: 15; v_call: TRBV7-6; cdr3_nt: TGTGCCAGCAGCCCCAAGGACAGGGCATACAATGAGCAGTTCTTC; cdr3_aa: CASSPKDRAYNEQFF
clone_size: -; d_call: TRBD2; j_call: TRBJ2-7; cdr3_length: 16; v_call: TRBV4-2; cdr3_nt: TGTGCCAGCAGCCAAGATCTGGCTAGCGGGAGATACGAGCAGTACTTC; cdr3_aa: CASSQDLASGRYEQYF
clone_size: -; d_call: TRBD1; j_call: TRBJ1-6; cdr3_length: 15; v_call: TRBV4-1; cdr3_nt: TGCGCCAGCAGCCGAGACAGGGGCGGTAATTCACCCCTCCACTTT; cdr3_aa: CASSRDRGGNSPLHF
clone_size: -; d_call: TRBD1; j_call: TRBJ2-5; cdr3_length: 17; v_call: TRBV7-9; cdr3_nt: TGTGCCAGCAGCCCAGCATACAGGGGGCGGAACCAAGAGACCCAGTACTTC; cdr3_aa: CASSPAYRGRNQETQYF
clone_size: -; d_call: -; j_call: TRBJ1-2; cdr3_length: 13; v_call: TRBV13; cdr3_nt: TGTGCCAGCAGCCCTGAGGGGGTCCGTGGCTACACCTTC; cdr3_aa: CASSPEGVRGYTF
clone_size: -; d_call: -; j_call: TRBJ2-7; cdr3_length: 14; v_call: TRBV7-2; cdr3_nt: TGTGCCAGCAGCGCACAAATTGGGCAGAGAGAGCAGTACTTC; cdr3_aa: CASSAQIGQREQYF
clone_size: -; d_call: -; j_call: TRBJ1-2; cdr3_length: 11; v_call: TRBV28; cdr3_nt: TGTGCCATTCAGGGTGGGAATGGCTACACCTTC; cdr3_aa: CAIQGGNGYTF
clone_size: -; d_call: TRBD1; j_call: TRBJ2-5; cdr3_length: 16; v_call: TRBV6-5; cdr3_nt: TGTGCCAGCAGTTACTCGATGGGGACACAGGGGACCGCCGCGTACTTC; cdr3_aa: CASSYSMGTQGTAAYF
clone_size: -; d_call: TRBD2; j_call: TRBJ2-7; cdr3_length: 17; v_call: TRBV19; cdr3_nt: TGTGCCAGTAGTCCGCGGTTTGGTAGCGGGAGTAGATACGAGCAGTACTTC; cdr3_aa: CASSPRFGSGSRYEQYF
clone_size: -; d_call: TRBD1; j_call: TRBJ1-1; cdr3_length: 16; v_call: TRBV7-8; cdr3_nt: TGTGCCAGCAGCTCCTCAGGGGGTGGGATGAACACTGAAGCTTTCTTT; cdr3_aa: CASSSSGGGMNTEAFF
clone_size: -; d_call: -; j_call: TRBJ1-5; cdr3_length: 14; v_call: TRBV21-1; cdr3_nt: TGTGCCAGCAGCAATCGGACAGGGCATCAGCCCCAGCATTTT; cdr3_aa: CASSNRTGHQPQHF
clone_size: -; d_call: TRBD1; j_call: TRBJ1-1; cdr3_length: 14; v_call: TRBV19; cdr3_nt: TGTGCCAGTAGTCCCACAGGGGACTACACTGAAGCTTTCTTT; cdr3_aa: CASSPTGDYTEAFF
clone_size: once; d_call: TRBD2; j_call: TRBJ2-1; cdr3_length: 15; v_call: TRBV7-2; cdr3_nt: TGTGCCAGCAGCTTAGAAATAGCGGGAGGGTCTGAGCAGTTCTTC; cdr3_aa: CASSLEIAGGSEQFF
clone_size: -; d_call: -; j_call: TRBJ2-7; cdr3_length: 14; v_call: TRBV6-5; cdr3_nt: TGTGCCAGCAGTTCCAGGGGTGCGTTCTACGAGCAGTACTTC; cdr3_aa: CASSSRGAFYEQYF
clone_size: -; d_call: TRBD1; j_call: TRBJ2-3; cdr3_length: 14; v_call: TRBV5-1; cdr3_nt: TGCGCCAGCAGTCCGGGACAGAACACAGATACGCAGTATTTT; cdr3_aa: CASSPGQNTDTQYF
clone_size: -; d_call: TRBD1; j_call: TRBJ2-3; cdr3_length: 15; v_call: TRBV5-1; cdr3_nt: TGCGCCAGCAGCCTGGGACAGACTAGCACAGATACGCAGTATTTT; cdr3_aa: CASSLGQTSTDTQYF
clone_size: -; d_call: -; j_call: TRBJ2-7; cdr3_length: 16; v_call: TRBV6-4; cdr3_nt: TGTGCCAGCACCGCGGTAGGGGACAACCACTCCTACGAGCAGTACTTC; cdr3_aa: CASTAVGDNHSYEQYF
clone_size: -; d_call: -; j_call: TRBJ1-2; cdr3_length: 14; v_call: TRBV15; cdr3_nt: TGTGCCACCAGCAGAGAGCTAGGCGGATATGGCTACACCTTC; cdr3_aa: CATSRELGGYGYTF
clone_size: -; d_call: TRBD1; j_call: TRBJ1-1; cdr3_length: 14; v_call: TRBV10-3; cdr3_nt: TGTGCCACCGGACAGGGACGGGTGGACACTGAAGCTTTCTTT; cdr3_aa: CATGQGRVDTEAFF
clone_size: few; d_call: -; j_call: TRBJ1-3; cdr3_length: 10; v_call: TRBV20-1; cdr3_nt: TGCAGTGCTCTAGGAAACACCATATATTTT; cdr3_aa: CSALGNTIYF
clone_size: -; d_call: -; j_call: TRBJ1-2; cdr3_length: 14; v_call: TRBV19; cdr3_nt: TGTGCCAGTACCGCAAGCAGGGGCAACTATGGCTACACCTTC; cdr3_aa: CASTASRGNYGYTF
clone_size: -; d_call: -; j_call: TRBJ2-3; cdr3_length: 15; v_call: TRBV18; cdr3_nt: TGTGCCAGCTCACCAAAACAGGGCGGCACAGATACGCAGTATTTT; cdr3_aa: CASSPKQGGTDTQYF
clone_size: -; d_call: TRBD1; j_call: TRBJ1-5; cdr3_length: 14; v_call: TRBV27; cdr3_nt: TGTGCCAGCAGTCTCGGGACAGGGAATCAGCCCCAGCATTTT; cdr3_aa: CASSLGTGNQPQHF
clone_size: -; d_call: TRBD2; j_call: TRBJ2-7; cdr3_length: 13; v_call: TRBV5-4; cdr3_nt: TGTGCCAGCAGCTCGGGACTAGCTAACGAGCAGTACTTC; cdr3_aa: CASSSGLANEQYF
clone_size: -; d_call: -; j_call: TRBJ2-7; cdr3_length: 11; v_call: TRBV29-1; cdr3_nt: TGCAGCGGGGGACTTTTGGACGAGCAGTACTTC; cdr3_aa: CSGGLLDEQYF
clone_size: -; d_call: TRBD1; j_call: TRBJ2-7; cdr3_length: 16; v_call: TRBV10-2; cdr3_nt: TGCGCCAGCAGTGAGCCGACCCGGGACAGGGTAGAAGAGCAGTACTTC; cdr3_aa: CASSEPTRDRVEEQYF
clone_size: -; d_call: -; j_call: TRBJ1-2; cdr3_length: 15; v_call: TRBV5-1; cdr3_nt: TGCGCCAGCAGCGACCCAACAGGGTCTTGGAATGGCTACACCTTC; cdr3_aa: CASSDPTGSWNGYTF
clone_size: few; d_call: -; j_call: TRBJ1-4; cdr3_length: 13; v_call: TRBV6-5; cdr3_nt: TGTGCCAGCAGTCAGACAGGTGAAGGGGAACTGTTTTTT; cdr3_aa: CASSQTGEGELFF
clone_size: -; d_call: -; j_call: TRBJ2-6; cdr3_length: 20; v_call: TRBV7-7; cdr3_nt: TGTGCTAGCAGCTTAGGAGAGAACCCTCCCTTTTACTCTGGGGCCAACGTCCTGACTTTC; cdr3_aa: CASSLGENPPFYSGANVLTF
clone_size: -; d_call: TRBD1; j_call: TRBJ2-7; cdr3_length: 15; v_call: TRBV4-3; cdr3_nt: TGCGCCAGCAGCCGAGACGGGACAGGGGGCGACGAGCAGTACTTC; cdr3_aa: CASSRDGTGGDEQYF
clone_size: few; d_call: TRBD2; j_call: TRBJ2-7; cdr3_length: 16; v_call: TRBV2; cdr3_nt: TGTGCCAGCAGTGAAGGGAGCGGGAGGGCCAGGGGCGAGCAGTACTTC; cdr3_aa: CASSEGSGRARGEQYF
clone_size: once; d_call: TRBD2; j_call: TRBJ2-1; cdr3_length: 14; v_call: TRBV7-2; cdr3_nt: TGTGCCAGCACCGGACTAGCGGGACCCAATGAGCAGTTCTTC; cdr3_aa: CASTGLAGPNEQFF
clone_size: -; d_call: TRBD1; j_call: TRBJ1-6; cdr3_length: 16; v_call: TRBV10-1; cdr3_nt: TGCGCCAGCATCGACAGGGATTCGAATTATAATTCACCCCTCCACTTT; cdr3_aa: CASIDRDSNYNSPLHF
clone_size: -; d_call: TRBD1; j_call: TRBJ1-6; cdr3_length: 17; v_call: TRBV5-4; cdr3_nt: TGTGCCAGCAGCTTGTGGCCGACAGGGGCAAATAATTCACCCCTCCACTTT; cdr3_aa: CASSLWPTGANNSPLHF